This T cell receptor beta chain was retrieved from a study of regulatory T cells in long-lasting Graves disease. Through Arm-PCR of CDR3 regions and iRepertoire HTBI primers, TCR beta libraries were built. In TCRdb, the multiplex PCR reads were re-called with MiXCR into one record per CDR3 protein. The table has 350,000 to 450,000 distinct CDR3 sequences, 10% to 15% seen once. Per germline, CDR1 SGHKS and CDR2 YYEKEE (reference sequence). The V gene lost 0 bases and the J gene lost 13 bases, with 11 bases spanning the gap. CDR3 length equals 12 residues. This clonotype turned up a few times. Time point: newly diagnosed GD, antithyroid drugs for less than 3 months. PBMC-derived RNA was used for the TCR library. The data were also submitted as part of a second study, on T cells in Graves' hyperthyroidism and ophthalmopathy. From that study: Ophthalmopathy and stable hyperthyroidism were told apart by a 13 V-J model.

The V gene is TRBV5-5, the J gene TRBJ2-1, with a possible D match to TRBD1 (6 bases). The sequence came from a woman between 18 and 29 years old with Graves disease. This specimen consisted of peripheral blood mononuclear cells (PBMCs), obtained at new diagnosis, from a patient treated with antithyroid drugs. CDR3 sequence: CASSLAGTIQFF. CDR3 nucleotides: TGTGCCAGCAGCTTGGCCGGGACAATTCAGTTCTTC.